One and the same sample provided the 26 T cell receptor beta chains below, sequenced in a study of shared clonotypes between healthy human individuals. Naive CD8 populations comprised CD45RO-negative cells positively selected for CCR7, excluding terminally differentiated effector memory CD45RA+ cells. Here immunoSEQ multiplex PCR was the method, and the copy in TCRdb shows in-frame clones only, minus some. The repertoire holds about 1,900,000 clones, with approximately 95% as singletons. What was sequenced was naive CD8+ T cells sorted from blood. The receptors were sampled from a young man in good health.

The chain is built from TRBV30 and TRBJ2-1, with a weak D call TRBD1 (5 bases). The CDR3 is 15 residues long. From germline, CDR1 is GTSNPN and CDR2 SVGIG (reference sequence). V was pared by 5 bases and J by 0 bases, with 14 bases between. The chain's CDR3 is CAWPKGASSYNEQFF. The CDR3 DNA is TGTGCCTGGCCAAAAGGGGCAAGCTCCTACAATGAGCAGTTCTTC.

The chain joins TRBV29-1 to TRBJ1-1, with TRBD1 as a possible D gene (5 bases). CDR3 size: 13 residues. V was cut by 2 bases and J by 4 bases, with 11 bases left in between. Germline V gene sequence: CDR1 SQVTM, CDR2 ANQGSEA. The CDR3 loop is CSVEQGWGTEAFF. DNA of the CDR3: TGCAGCGTTGAACAGGGTTGGGGCACTGAAGCTTTCTTT.

The rearrangement links TRBV6-5 to TRBJ1-2, with D possibly matching TRBD1 (6 bases). V lost 5 bases and J lost 2, with 12 bases in between. The CDR3 is made up of 14 amino acids. Germline CDR1 and CDR2: MNHEY and SVGAGI. DNA for the CDR3: TGTGCCAGCAGTCCGGTGGGGGGCAACTATGGCTACACCTTC. Its translation is CASSPVGGNYGYTF.

The V call is TRBV11-2, the J call TRBJ1-4; D remains unclear. Germline loops: CDR1 SGHAT, CDR2 FQNNGV. The CDR3 extends over 15 amino acids. Trimming took off 5 bases at V and 3 bases at J, with 13 bases between the two ends. The CDR3 DNA is TGTGCCAGCAGCGCCTTACAGAAGTCTAATGAAAAACTGTTTTTT. It specifies CASSALQKSNEKLFF.

This rearrangement joins TRBV5-6 to TRBJ2-4; D ambiguous. CDR1 is SGHDT and CDR2 is YYEEEE in the germline V gene. CDR3 size: 14 residues. Trimming took 1 base from V and 7 from J, leaving 12 bases between them. The CDR3 DNA sequence: TGTGCCAGCAGCTTGTATTTAGGTGGGAACATTCAGTACTTC. Protein sequence: CASSLYLGGNIQYF. The variable domain in full, with the rest retrieved from reference TRBV5-6 and TRBJ2-4, is DAGVTQSPTHLIKTRGQQVTLRCSPKSGHDTVSWYQQALGQGPQFIFQYYEEEERQRGNFPDRFSGHQFPNYSSELNVNALLLGDSALYLCASSLYLGGNIQYFGAGTRLSVL.

V gene TRBV27 combines with J gene TRBJ2-7; D perhaps matches TRBD2 (5 bases). V gave up 3 bases and J gave up 6 bases, with 9 bases separating them. The germline V gene has CDR1 MNHEY and CDR2 SMNVEV (reference sequence). The CDR3 consists of 12 residues. The CDR3 loop is CASSFVGSEQYF. As DNA, the CDR3 is TGTGCCAGCAGTTTTGTGGGGAGCGAGCAGTACTTC.

The chain links TRBV5-6 to TRBJ2-7, with 9 bases lining up with TRBD2. Germline CDR1 and CDR2: SGHDT and YYEEEE. The CDR3 has 15 amino acids. With 0 bases clipped from V and 3 bases from J, the junction kept 4 bases outside the gene matches. The CDR3 region has the DNA TGTGCCAGCAGCTTGGAGACTAGCGGAGTCTACGAGCAGTACTTC. This gives the protein CASSLETSGVYEQYF.

V usage is TRBV10-2 and J usage is TRBJ1-2; TRBD1 is a possible D gene (6 bases). Germline V gene lookup returns CDR1 WSHSY and CDR2 SAAADI. Trimming stripped 3 bases from V and 5 bases from J, with 13 bases between. The CDR3 runs 14 residues. The CDR3 bases are TGCGCCAGCAGTGATGGGGGGCCCCTTTATGGCTACACCTTC. It encodes CASSDGGPLYGYTF.

The chain has TRBV7-6 and TRBJ2-1; D not resolved. Looked up from germline, CDR1 is SGHVS and CDR2 is FNYEAQ. The CDR3 totals 15 residues. Trimming cost V 2 bases and J 0 bases, with 8 bases left between them. CDR3 amino acids: CASSLLASSYNEQFF. Written as DNA, the CDR3 is TGTGCCAGCAGCTTATTAGCCAGCTCCTACAATGAGCAGTTCTTC.

The CDR3: CASSPDRGLANEQFF. The CDR3 nucleotides are TGTGCCAGCAGCCCTGACCGGGGACTAGCCAATGAGCAGTTCTTC. The chain couples TRBV27 to TRBJ2-1, with 9 bases fitting TRBD2. Germline lookup yields CDR1 MNHEY and CDR2 SMNVEV (reference sequence). This CDR3 contains 15 residues. V was clipped by 6 bases and J by 6 bases; unmatched bases: 9.

The J gene is TRBJ2-2, the V gene TRBV28; 14 bases fit TRBD2. CDR3 length: 16 residues. Germline V gene data show CDR1 as MDHEN and CDR2 as SYDVKM. The trim removed 5 bases at V and 6 bases at J, leaving 5 bases unmatched. CDR3 DNA sequence: TGTGCCAGCAGTCCCGGACTAGCGGGAGGCCCCGGGGAGCTGTTTTTT. Translated, it gives CASSPGLAGGPGELFF.

The genes are TRBV10-2 and TRBJ2-2; 12 bases agree with TRBD2. This CDR3 spans 19 amino acids. The V gene end was trimmed by 7 bases and the J gene end by 7 bases; junction bases not matched to a gene: 19. CDR1 and CDR2 from the germline V gene are WSHSY and SAAADI. Written as DNA, the CDR3 is TGCGCCAGCACCAGCCCCCGGGGACTAGCGGGTCTCCGGGACGGGGAGCTGTTTTTT. Residues: CASTSPRGLAGLRDGELFF.

In this sample, this clone turned up once. The CDR3 DNA reads TGCGCCAGTGACGACAGGCGCTCTGGGGCCAACGTCCTGACTTTC. Its protein is CASDDRRSGANVLTF. The chain recombines TRBV10-2 with TRBJ2-6; D possibly corresponds to TRBD1 (6 bases). Germline assignment: CDR1 WSHSY and CDR2 SAAADI. This CDR3 is 15 amino acids long. Trimming took 9 bases from V and 0 from J, leaving 12 bases between them.

About this clone: The identical CDR3 is also encoded by other nucleotide sequences in the sample. The genes are TRBV7-9 and TRBJ2-3; 9 bases align to TRBD2. CDR1 and CDR2 from the germline V gene are SEHNR and FQNEAQ (reference sequence). The CDR3 spans 16 residues. Losses at the gene ends were 1 base for V and 0 bases for J; bases not matched to a gene: 2. CDR3 DNA sequence: TGTGCCAGCAGCTTAGGTACTAGCGGGAGCACAGATACGCAGTATTTT. Translated, it gives CASSLGTSGSTDTQYF.

V gene TRBV9 combines with J gene TRBJ2-7; D is unresolved. The CDR3 is 16 residues long. Trimming cost V 1 base and J 4 bases, with 18 bases left between them. Germline CDR1 reads SGDLS; CDR2 reads YYNGEE. CDR3 nucleotides: TGTGCCAGCAGCGTAAATTACGACACTCCGTCTTACGAGCAGTACTTC. Amino acids: CASSVNYDTPSYEQYF. Based on the CDR3 plus reference TRBV9 and TRBJ2-7, the full variable domain is DSGVTQTPKHLITATGQRVTLRCSPRSGDLSVYWYQQSLDQGLQFLIQYYNGEERAKGNILERFSAQQFPDLHSELNLSSLELGDSALYFCASSVNYDTPSYEQYFGPGTRLTVT.

This clone showed up just a few times. The chain recombines TRBV2 with TRBJ2-7, with 11 bases that match TRBD2. With 6 bases clipped from V and 3 bases from J, the junction kept 10 bases outside the gene matches. Germline-derived CDR1 and CDR2 are SNHLY and FYNNEI. This CDR3 has 16 amino acids. The CDR3 sequence is CASSISRLAGSYEQYF. As DNA, the CDR3 is TGTGCCAGCAGCATCAGCCGACTAGCGGGAAGCTACGAGCAGTACTTC.

The CDR3 DNA reads as TGCGCCAGCAGCCAAGATCCGGGACTAGCGGGACGGGGGACAGATACGCAGTATTTT. This sequence encodes CASSQDPGLAGRGTDTQYF. V is TRBV4-3 and J is TRBJ2-3, with 13 nucleotides matching TRBD2. The CDR3 has 19 residues. V shed 0 bases, J shed 3 bases, and the junction held 9 bases outside the gene matches. Germline loops: CDR1 LGHNA, CDR2 YSLEER.

The rearrangement links TRBV6-5 to TRBJ2-7, with 16 bases aligning to TRBD2. This CDR3 region has 14 residues. V lost 4 bases and J lost 7; bases outside the gene matches: 1. Germline V gene data show CDR1 as MNHEY and CDR2 as SVGAGI. The CDR3 DNA reads TGTGCCAGCAGTTCGGGACTAGCGGGAGGGGAGCAGTACTTC. It encodes CASSSGLAGGEQYF.

The chain joins TRBV9 to TRBJ2-7, with TRBD2 matching over 9 bases. This CDR3 spans 15 amino acids. Trimming took 4 bases from V and 4 from J; bases not matched to a gene: 9. CDR1 is SGDLS, CDR2 YYNGEE, per germline. CDR3 sequence reads: CASSPRLAELYEQYF. DNA for the CDR3: TGTGCCAGCAGCCCCAGACTAGCGGAGCTTTACGAGCAGTACTTC.

The chain links TRBV30 to TRBJ2-5; possible D gene TRBD1, 5 bases. Germline CDR1 reads GTSNPN; CDR2 reads SVGIG (reference sequence). V gave up 4 bases and J gave up 4 bases, with 13 bases separating them. The CDR3 runs 13 residues. CDR3 protein: CAWNNQGTETQYF. The CDR3 region has the DNA TGTGCCTGGAACAACCAGGGTACAGAGACCCAGTACTTC.

This clone was recorded a few times. Other DNA sequences in this sample translate to the same CDR3. V gene TRBV5-1 combines with J gene TRBJ2-7; a possible D gene is TRBD2 (7 bases). Between the trimmed V and J ends, which lost 0 bases and 1 base, there was a span of 8 bases. CDR3 size: 14 residues. The germline V gene has CDR1 SGHRS and CDR2 YFSETQ. CDR3: CASSLEGGSYEQYF. The CDR3 nucleotides are TGCGCCAGCAGCTTGGAGGGGGGGTCCTACGAGCAGTACTTC.

The rearrangement links TRBV28 to TRBJ2-7; D might be TRBD2 (7 bases). With 5 bases removed from V and 3 bases from J, the gap between germline ends came to 14 bases. This CDR3 region has 14 residues. Germline-derived CDR1 and CDR2 are MDHEN and SYDVKM. CDR3 sequence: CASSLWEGVYEQYF. The CDR3 nucleotides are TGTGCCAGCAGTCTCTGGGAGGGGGTCTACGAGCAGTACTTC.

CDR3 sequence: CASRLVQPQHF. CDR3 bases: TGTGCCAGCAGACTGGTCCAGCCCCAGCATTTT. V and J are TRBV5-5 and TRBJ1-5; D ambiguous. Germline V gene sequence: CDR1 SGHKS, CDR2 YYEKEE (reference sequence). CDR3 size: 11 residues. V dropped 5 bases and J dropped 7 bases, with 7 bases sitting between them. Together with reference TRBV5-5 and TRBJ1-5, the CDR3 gives the full variable domain: DAGVTQSPTHLIKTRGQQVTLRCSPISGHKSVSWYQQVLGQGPQFIFQYYEKEERGRGNFPDRFSARQFPNYSSELNVNALLLGDSALYLCASRLVQPQHFGDGTRLSIL.

V gene TRBV7-2 combines with J gene TRBJ1-1; D possibly corresponds to TRBD1 (6 bases). V was cut by 1 base and J by 0 bases, with 18 bases left in between. Germline V lookup: CDR1 SGHTA, CDR2 FQGNSA. The CDR3 loop spans 18 amino acids. Written as DNA, the CDR3 is TGTGCCAGCAGCTTAGAGGGGGACTCGGGCCATCTGAACACTGAAGCTTTCTTT. It specifies CASSLEGDSGHLNTEAFF.

The chain combines TRBV15 with TRBJ1-1; perhaps TRBD1 as D (6 bases). The germline V and J ends were trimmed by 3 bases and 3 bases, with 14 bases remaining between them. Per the germline V gene, CDR1 is LNHNV and CDR2 is YYDKDF (reference sequence). This CDR3 spans 15 amino acids. CDR3: CATSRGTGRDTEAFF. CDR3 in DNA: TGTGCCACCAGCAGGGGCACAGGGAGGGACACTGAAGCTTTCTTT.

This clone showed up just once. The rearrangement joins TRBV13 to TRBJ2-5, with 13 bases fitting TRBD2. The CDR3 extends over 15 amino acids. Germline CDR1 PRHDT, CDR2 FYEKMQ (reference sequence). Losses at the gene ends were 4 bases for V and 3 bases for J; bases not matched to a gene: 2. In DNA form, the CDR3 reads TGTGCCAGCAGCTCTGGACTAGCGGGGGAAGAGACCCAGTACTTC. Translated, it gives CASSSGLAGEETQYF.